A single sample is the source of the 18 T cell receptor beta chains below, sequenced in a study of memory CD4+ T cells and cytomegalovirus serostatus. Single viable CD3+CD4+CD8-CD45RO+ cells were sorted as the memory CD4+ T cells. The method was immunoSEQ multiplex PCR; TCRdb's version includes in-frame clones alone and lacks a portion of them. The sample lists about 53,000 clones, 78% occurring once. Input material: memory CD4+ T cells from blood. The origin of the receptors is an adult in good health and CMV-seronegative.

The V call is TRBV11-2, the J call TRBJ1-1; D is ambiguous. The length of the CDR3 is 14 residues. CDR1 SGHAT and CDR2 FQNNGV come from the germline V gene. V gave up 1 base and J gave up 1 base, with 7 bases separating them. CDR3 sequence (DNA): TGTGCCAGCAGCTTAGGTACACAGAACACTGAAGCTTTCTTT. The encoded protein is CASSLGTQNTEAFF.

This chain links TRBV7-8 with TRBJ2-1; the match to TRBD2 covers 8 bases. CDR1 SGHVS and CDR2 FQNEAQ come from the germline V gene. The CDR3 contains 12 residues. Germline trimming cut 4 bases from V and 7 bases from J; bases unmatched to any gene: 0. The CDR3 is CASSSGGNEQFF. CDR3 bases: TGTGCCAGCAGCTCGGGGGGGAATGAGCAGTTCTTC.

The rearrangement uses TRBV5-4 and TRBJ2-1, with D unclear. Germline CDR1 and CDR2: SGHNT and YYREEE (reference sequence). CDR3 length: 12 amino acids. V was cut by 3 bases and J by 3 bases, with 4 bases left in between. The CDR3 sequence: CASSSNYNEQFF. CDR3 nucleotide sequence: TGTGCCAGCAGCTCCAACTACAATGAGCAGTTCTTC.

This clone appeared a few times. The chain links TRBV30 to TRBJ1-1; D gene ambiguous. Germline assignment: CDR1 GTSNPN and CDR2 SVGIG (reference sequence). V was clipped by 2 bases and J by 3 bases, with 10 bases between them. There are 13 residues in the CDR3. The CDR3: CAWSLVVDTEAFF. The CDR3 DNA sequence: TGTGCCTGGAGTCTCGTCGTTGACACTGAAGCTTTCTTT.

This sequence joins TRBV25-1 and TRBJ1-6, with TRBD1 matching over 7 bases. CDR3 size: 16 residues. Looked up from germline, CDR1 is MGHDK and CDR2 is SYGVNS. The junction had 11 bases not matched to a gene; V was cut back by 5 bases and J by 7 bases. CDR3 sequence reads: CASSPLTGTVNSPLHF. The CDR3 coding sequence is TGTGCCAGCAGTCCACTTACCGGGACAGTGAATTCACCCCTCCACTTT.

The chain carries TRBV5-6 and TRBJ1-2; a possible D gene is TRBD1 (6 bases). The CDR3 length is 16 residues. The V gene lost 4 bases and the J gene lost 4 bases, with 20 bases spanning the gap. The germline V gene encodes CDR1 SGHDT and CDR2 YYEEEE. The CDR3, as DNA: TGTGCCAGCAGCATCGTGGCAGGGAAGGGGGTCTATGGCTACACCTTC. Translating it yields CASSIVAGKGVYGYTF. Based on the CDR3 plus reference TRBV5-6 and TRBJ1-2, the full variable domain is DAGVTQSPTHLIKTRGQQVTLRCSPKSGHDTVSWYQQALGQGPQFIFQYYEEEERQRGNFPDRFSGHQFPNYSSELNVNALLLGDSALYLCASSIVAGKGVYGYTFGSGTRLTVV.

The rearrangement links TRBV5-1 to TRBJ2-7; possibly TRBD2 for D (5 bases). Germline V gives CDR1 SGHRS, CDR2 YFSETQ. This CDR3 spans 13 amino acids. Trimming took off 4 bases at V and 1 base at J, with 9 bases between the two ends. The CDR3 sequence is CASSPSGSYEQYF. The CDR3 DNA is TGCGCCAGCAGCCCGTCGGGATCCTACGAGCAGTACTTC.

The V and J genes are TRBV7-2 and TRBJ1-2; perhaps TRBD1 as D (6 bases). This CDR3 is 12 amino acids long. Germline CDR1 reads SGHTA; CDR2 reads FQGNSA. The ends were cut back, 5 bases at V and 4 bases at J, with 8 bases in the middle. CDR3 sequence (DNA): TGTGCCAGCAGCCCGGACAGCTATGGCTACACCTTC. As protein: CASSPDSYGYTF.

The CDR3 nucleotides read TGTGCCAGCAGTGGACTAGCCAGCACCGGGGAGCTGTTTTTT. It is translated as CASSGLASTGELFF. The chain is built from TRBV6-1 and TRBJ2-2; TRBD2 aligns across 7 bases. With V trimmed by 4 bases and J by 4 bases, 3 bases remained unmatched. From germline, CDR1 is MNHNS and CDR2 SASEGT. The CDR3 has 14 amino acids.

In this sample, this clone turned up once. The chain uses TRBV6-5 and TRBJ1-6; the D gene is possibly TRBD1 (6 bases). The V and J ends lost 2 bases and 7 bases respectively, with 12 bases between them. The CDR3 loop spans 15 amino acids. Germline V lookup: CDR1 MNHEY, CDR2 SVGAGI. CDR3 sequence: CASSYTPGTNSPLHF. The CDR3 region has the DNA TGTGCCAGCAGTTACACACCCGGGACAAATTCACCCCTCCACTTT.

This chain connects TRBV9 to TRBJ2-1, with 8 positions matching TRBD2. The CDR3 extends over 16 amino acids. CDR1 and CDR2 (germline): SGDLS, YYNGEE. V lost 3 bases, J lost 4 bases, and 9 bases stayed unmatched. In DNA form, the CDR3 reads TGTGCCAGCAGCGGGGACCTAGCGGGCCCTTACAATGAGCAGTTCTTC. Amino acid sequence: CASSGDLAGPYNEQFF. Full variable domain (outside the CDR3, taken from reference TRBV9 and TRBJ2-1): DSGVTQTPKHLITATGQRVTLRCSPRSGDLSVYWYQQSLDQGLQFLIQYYNGEERAKGNILERFSAQQFPDLHSELNLSSLELGDSALYFCASSGDLAGPYNEQFFGPGTRLTVL.

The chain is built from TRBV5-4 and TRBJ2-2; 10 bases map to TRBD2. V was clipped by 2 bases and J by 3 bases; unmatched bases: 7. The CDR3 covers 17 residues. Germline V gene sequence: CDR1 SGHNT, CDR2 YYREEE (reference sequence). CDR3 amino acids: CASSLEKRGGHTGELFF. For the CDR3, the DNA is TGTGCCAGCAGCTTAGAGAAGCGGGGGGGCCACACCGGGGAGCTGTTTTTT.

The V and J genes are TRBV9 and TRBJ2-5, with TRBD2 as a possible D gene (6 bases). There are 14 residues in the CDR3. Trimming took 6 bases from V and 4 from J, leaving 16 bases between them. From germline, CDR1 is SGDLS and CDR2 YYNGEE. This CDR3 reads CASMPGGYAETQYF. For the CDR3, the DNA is TGTGCCAGCATGCCCGGGGGTTATGCAGAGACCCAGTACTTC.

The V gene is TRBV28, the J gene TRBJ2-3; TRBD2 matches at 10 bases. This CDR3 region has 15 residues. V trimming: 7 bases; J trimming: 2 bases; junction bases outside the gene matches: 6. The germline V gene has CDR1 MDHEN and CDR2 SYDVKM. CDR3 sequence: CASTAGLANTDTQYF. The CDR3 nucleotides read TGTGCCAGCACCGCGGGACTAGCGAACACAGATACGCAGTATTTT.

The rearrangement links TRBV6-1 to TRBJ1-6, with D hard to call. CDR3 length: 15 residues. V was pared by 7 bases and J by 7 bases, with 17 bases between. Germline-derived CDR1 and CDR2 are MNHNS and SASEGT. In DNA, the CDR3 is TGTGCCAGCAAGTTGGTGTCGGGCACAAATTCACCCCTCCACTTT. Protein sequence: CASKLVSGTNSPLHF.

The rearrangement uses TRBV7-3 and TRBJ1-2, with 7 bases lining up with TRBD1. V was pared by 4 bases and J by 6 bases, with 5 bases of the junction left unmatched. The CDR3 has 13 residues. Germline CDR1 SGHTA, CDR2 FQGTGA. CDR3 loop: CASSSVGGNGYTF. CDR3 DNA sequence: TGTGCCAGCAGCTCAGTAGGGGGCAATGGCTACACCTTC.

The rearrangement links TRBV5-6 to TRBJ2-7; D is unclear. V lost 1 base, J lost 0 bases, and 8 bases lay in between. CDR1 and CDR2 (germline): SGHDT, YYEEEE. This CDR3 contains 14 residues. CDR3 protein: CASSLQARSYEQYF. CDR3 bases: TGTGCCAGCAGCTTGCAGGCCCGCTCCTACGAGCAGTACTTC. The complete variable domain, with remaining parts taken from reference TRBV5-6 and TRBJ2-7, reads DAGVTQSPTHLIKTRGQQVTLRCSPKSGHDTVSWYQQALGQGPQFIFQYYEEEERQRGNFPDRFSGHQFPNYSSELNVNALLLGDSALYLCASSLQARSYEQYFGPGTRLTVT.

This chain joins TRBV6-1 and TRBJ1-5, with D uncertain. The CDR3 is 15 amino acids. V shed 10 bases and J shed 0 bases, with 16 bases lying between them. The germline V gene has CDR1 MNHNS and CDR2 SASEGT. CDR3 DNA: TGTGCCACCCTTTTCGACGGATATAGCAATCAGCCCCAGCATTTT. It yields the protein CATLFDGYSNQPQHF.